This T cell receptor (beta chain) is drawn from a study of cytotoxic CD8 clonotypes in ibrutinib-treated CLL (dated by TCRdb to about 2021). For context, the study as a whole: In this cohort, approximately 15 patients were treatment-naive and ten to twelve were relapsed/refractory, while about 17 had unmutated IGHV. Responses were partial in some 24 patients and complete in 2; after median around 66 months follow-up, some 15 stayed in remission and around 12 progressed. Samples at response were collected after a median of about 11 months of treatment, with a range of about 6 to 36 months. Samples averaged approximately 240,000 productive templates and just under 95,000 productive rearrangements. Of the approximately 91 people in the trial, some 28 had longitudinal samples available. Cryopreserved peripheral blood mononuclear cells were collected at three points: before therapy, at response, and at either sustained remission or disease progression. All remission and progressive disease samples were collected while patients were still receiving ibrutinib. The paper as a whole reports these results and caveats: At ibrutinib response clonality went up, during sustained remission it held steady, and at progression it dropped back toward baseline. Baseline clonality was found to be higher than that of age-matched healthy donors and was strongly correlated with circulating CD8+ T-cell counts. Public clonotypes were found to be uncommon and were observed to contract or remain stable during treatment; the increase in clonality was shown to reflect expansion of private clonotypes at ibrutinib response. Lymph node repertoires were not examined, and the timing of sampling was not matched between patients in sustained remission and those whose disease progressed.

The time point label, read with the paper, signifies: 20 to 30 months on ibrutinib. Roughly 2.2 micrograms of genomic DNA were extracted from cryopreserved PBMCs for TCR beta library preparation. Longitudinal blood samples from CLL patients on ibrutinib monotherapy were analyzed using high-throughput TCR beta sequencing. Patients were enrolled in a phase 2 open-label single-center ibrutinib monotherapy trial. To note about this clone: The antigen this receptor binds is unknown. Per-base qualities were not stored, and no clone one base away is much larger.

Each clonotype received, on average, about 10x coverage in deep resolution sequencing performed on a MiSeq, where the target depth lay between 1 in 1 million and 1 in 200,000 T cells. TCR beta libraries were generated with the immunoSEQ hsTCRB Kit. As for how the authors treated the data: ImmunoSEQ Data Assistant and ImmunoSEQ Analyzer were used for data analysis, and V, D and J genes were assigned according to IMGT definitions. Clonality, with values ranging from 0 to 1, was calculated as one minus the normalized Shannon entropy of productive rearrangement frequencies. Only overrepresented clonotypes making up at least 0.05% of the repertoire of each patient were included in the public clonotype analysis. About a dozen age-matched healthy donor repertoires from immuneACCESS served as clonality controls. TCRdb's version of the immuneACCESS table is confined to in-frame rearrangements and falls short of the full clone set. An unresolved V gene accounts for under half of the shortfall where checked; the remainder is of unknown origin. V and J calls and clone size are copied from that table; D and trimming were computed from the DNA. For this sample there are roughly 250,000 clones; 60% to 75% appear just once. Clones ranked in the top ten supply 15% of the sample.

The CDR3 has 13 amino acids, counting the end cysteine and phenylalanine. Only CDR3 DNA is held: 39 bases, read in frame from base 1. From a lookup of the germline V gene, CDR1 and CDR2 are SQVTM and ANQGSEA. Trimmed from V: 8 bases; trimmed from J: 9 bases; junction bases lacking a gene match: 4. Sequenced here: PBMCs, sampled after 24 months of ibrutinib treatment. The sequence is built from TRBV29-1 and TRBJ2-1; TRBD2 matches 16 bases in the middle. This clonotype was obtained from a human donor with chronic lymphocytic leukemia. The DNA sequence is as follows: TGCAGCTTAGGGACTAGCGGGAGGGGTGAGCAGTTCTTC. This gives the protein CSLGTSGRGEQFF.